The 2 T cell receptor beta chains below were found in one sample sequenced in a study of T-cell memory formation after mild COVID-19. TCRdb reprocessed the 5' RACE reads with MiXCR, giving one entry per CDR3 protein. This table holds a few hundred thousand distinct CDR3 sequences, 20% to 30% found once. The sample was PBMCs or a T cell subset sorted from them (not recorded which). The source is an adult woman who had mild COVID-19 (a few samples of this study predate the infection). Cell type and time point are not known.

The gene calls are TRBV9 and TRBJ2-3; 8 bases line up with TRBD2. This CDR3 is built from 14 residues. Germline CDR1 and CDR2: SGDLS and YYNGEE. V lost 6 bases to trimming and J lost 4 bases; unmatched junction nucleotides: 7. In DNA form, the CDR3 reads TGTGCCAGCAACCTAGCGGGCGGGGCAGATACGCAGTATTTT. It translates to CASNLAGGADTQYF. Full variable domain (outside the CDR3, taken from reference TRBV9 and TRBJ2-3): DSGVTQTPKHLITATGQRVTLRCSPRSGDLSVYWYQQSLDQGLQFLIQYYNGEERAKGNILERFSAQQFPDLHSELNLSSLELGDSALYFCASNLAGGADTQYFGPGTRLTVL.

The chain combines TRBV6-5 with TRBJ1-2, with a tentative D call TRBD1 (5 bases). This CDR3 is built from 15 residues. Germline lookup yields CDR1 MNHEY and CDR2 SVGAGI. V was pared by 2 bases and J by 6 bases, with 16 bases between. DNA for the CDR3: TGTGCCAGCAGTTACGGGGCGGCCGGGACTCATGGCTACACCTTC. Amino acids: CASSYGAAGTHGYTF.